Given below is one T cell receptor beta chain in context. This sample is drawn from a study of CD8 T cells in Susac syndrome. Random hexamers were used to reverse transcribe about 0.45 to 1 ug of RNA. From the immunoSEQ multiplex PCR reads, TCRdb called clonotypes with MiXCR, one entry per CDR3 protein. The data show under 200,000 distinct CDR3 sequences, 94% seen once. This sequence originates from a human donor with Susac syndrome. Sequenced input: CD4+ T cells from PBMCs.

CDR3: CASSQAARYPREAFF. In DNA form, the CDR3 reads TGTGCCAGCAGCCAAGCGGCCCGTTATCCCCGGGAAGCTTTCTTT. The chain joins TRBV4-2 to TRBJ1-1; no clear D gene. Trimming took 1 base from V and 8 from J, leaving 17 bases between them. This CDR3 contains 15 residues. Germline V gene lookup returns CDR1 LGHNA and CDR2 YNFKEQ.